Below are 26 T cell receptor beta chains sequenced from a single sample in a study of response to subunit inactivated influenza vaccine. TCRdb called the RT-PCR reads again in MiXCR, with one record for every CDR3 protein. In the table there are around 180,000 distinct CDR3 sequences, roughly 8.7% of which are singletons. Material: non-naive T cells sorted from PBMCs, obtained on the day of vaccination. These receptors all come from a man aged 50-60 years who received an inactivated influenza vaccine.

This clonotype showed up just a few times. The chain is built from TRBV2 and TRBJ2-5; no definite D call. V was pared by 4 bases and J by 1 base, with 10 bases between. CDR1 is SNHLY, CDR2 FYNNEI, per germline. This CDR3 is 14 amino acids long. The DNA of the CDR3 is TGTGCCAGCAGTGGTAACGGCCGCCAAGAGACCCAGTACTTC. Translating it yields CASSGNGRQETQYF.

This clonotype has at least ten counts. V usage is TRBV5-1 and J usage is TRBJ2-5; TRBD2 agrees at 8 bases. The CDR3 loop spans 16 amino acids. With V trimmed by 1 base and J by 2 bases, 7 bases remained unmatched. Germline V CDR1 and CDR2: SGHRS, YFSETQ. The CDR3 sequence is CASSLSGTRLQETQYF. The DNA of the CDR3 is TGCGCCAGCAGCTTGTCCGGGACTAGACTTCAAGAGACCCAGTACTTC.

Comment on this clonotype: It may be a read error: a sequence one base away is much more abundant. V is TRBV12-3 or TRBV12-4 and J is TRBJ2-2, with a tentative D call TRBD1 (6 bases). This CDR3 has 11 residues. Trimming stripped 6 bases from V and 7 bases from J, with 6 bases between. For the CDR3, the DNA is TGTGCCAGCAGACAGGGCGGGGAGCTGTTTTTT. As protein: CASRQGGELFF.

The CDR3 sequence is CASAGREQYEQYF. CDR3 bases: TGTGCCAGCGCAGGGAGGGAGCAATACGAGCAGTACTTC. This rearrangement joins TRBV7-9 to TRBJ2-7, with 7 bases identical to TRBD2. V shed 8 bases and J 4 bases; nucleotides not matched to a gene: 8. The V gene's germline CDR1 is SEHNR and CDR2 FQNEAQ (reference sequence). This CDR3 has 13 residues.

This clonotype was detected a few times. The CDR3 region is CASSIRDRINNEQFF. Here the CDR3 DNA reads TGTGCCAGTAGTATCCGGGACAGGATAAACAATGAGCAGTTCTTC. The chain is built from TRBV19 and TRBJ2-1; 8 bases are shared with TRBD1. From germline, CDR1 is LNHDA and CDR2 SQIVND (reference sequence). Trimming at V came to 3 bases and at J to 5 bases, leaving 6 bases not matched to a gene. The CDR3 consists of 15 residues.

This clonotype has only a few counts. DNA for the CDR3: TGTGCCAGCAGTTTGGGTGGGGCAGGGGGAAGAGAAAAACTGTTTTTT. Its translation is CASSLGGAGGREKLFF. The V gene is TRBV28, the J gene TRBJ1-4; 7 bases agree with TRBD1. J gave up 8 bases and V 3 bases, and 12 bases lay outside the gene matches. This CDR3 is built from 16 residues. The germline gives CDR1 MDHEN, CDR2 SYDVKM.

This clonotype was observed at least ten times. The chain has TRBV11-2 and TRBJ1-1, with D unresolved. Trimming removed 1 base from V and 0 bases from J, with 12 bases in between. CDR3 length: 16 amino acids. Germline lookup yields CDR1 SGHAT and CDR2 FQNNGV. The CDR3 reads CASSLGRRRLNTEAFF. The CDR3 region has the DNA TGTGCCAGCAGCTTAGGTCGAAGGCGGTTGAACACTGAAGCTTTCTTT. Filled out from reference TRBV11-2 and TRBJ1-1, the complete variable domain reads EAGVAQSPRYKIIEKRQSVAFWCNPISGHATLYWYQQILGQGPKLLIQFQNNGVVDDSQLPKDRFSAERLKGVDSTLKIQPAKLEDSAVYLCASSLGRRRLNTEAFFGQGTRLTVV.

This clonotype came up a few times. The chain couples TRBV20-1 to TRBJ2-6; 7 positions agree with TRBD2. The V and J ends lost 1 base and 1 base, in that order; junction bases with no gene match: 10. Germline V gene sequence: CDR1 DFQATT, CDR2 SNEGSKA (reference sequence). CDR3 length equals 18 residues. CDR3 nucleotides: TGCAGTGCTAGAGTTTTAGGAGGGAGGGGTTCTGGGGCCAACGTCCTGACTTTC. Its protein product is CSARVLGGRGSGANVLTF.

Ten or more counts support this clonotype. This chain connects TRBV20-1 to TRBJ2-7; 16 bases agree with TRBD2. The germline V gene has CDR1 DFQATT and CDR2 SNEGSKA (reference sequence). This CDR3 contains 18 residues. The J segment lost 0 bases and the V segment lost 3 bases, leaving 8 bases of the junction unmatched. The CDR3 DNA is TGCAGTGCTAGCGGGGGACTAGCGGGAGGGGGAAACTCCTACGAGCAGTACTTC. It specifies CSASGGLAGGGNSYEQYF.

This CDR3 is CAWSVRRREQIKQFF. CDR3 bases: TGTGCCTGGAGTGTACGCCGACGGGAGCAAATAAAGCAGTTCTTC. The genes are TRBV30 and TRBJ2-1; the D gene is possibly TRBD2 (6 bases). This CDR3 contains 15 residues. Germline-derived CDR1 and CDR2 are GTSNPN and SVGIG (reference sequence). Trimming shortened V by 0 bases and J by 11 bases, and 20 bases separated the two germline ends.

The rearrangement links TRBV7-2 to TRBJ2-1; 14 positions match TRBD2. The J segment lost 8 bases and the V segment lost 5 bases, leaving 2 bases of the junction unmatched. The CDR3 covers 14 residues. In germline, CDR1 is SGHTA, CDR2 FQGNSA. CDR3 sequence: CASSTGLAGDEQFF. The DNA of the CDR3 is TGTGCCAGCAGCACGGGACTAGCGGGAGATGAGCAGTTCTTC.

The chain joins TRBV24-1 to TRBJ2-3, with 9 bases that match TRBD2. The length of the CDR3 is 14 residues. V lost 10 bases, J lost 0 bases, and 4 bases stayed unmatched. Germline CDR1 KGHDR, CDR2 SFDVKD. This CDR3 is CATGTSRSTDTQYF. As DNA, the CDR3 is TGTGCCACGGGGACTAGCAGAAGCACAGATACGCAGTATTTT.

As DNA, the CDR3 is TGTGCCAGCAGCCAAGGAGTAGGGAGAAACAATGAGCAGTTCTTC. Residues: CASSQGVGRNNEQFF. The rearrangement joins TRBV14 to TRBJ2-1; the D gene is possibly TRBD2 (5 bases). The germline V and J ends were trimmed by 1 base and 5 bases, with 12 bases remaining between them. Germline CDR1 is SGHDN and CDR2 is FVKESK. There are 15 residues in the CDR3. Full variable domain (rest looked up from reference TRBV14 and TRBJ2-1): EAGVTQFPSHSVIEKGQTVTLRCDPISGHDNLYWYRRVMGKEIKFLLHFVKESKQDESGMPNNRFLAERTGGTYSTLKVQPAELEDSGVYFCASSQGVGRNNEQFFGPGTRLTVL.

The V gene is TRBV2, the J gene TRBJ2-7; D may be TRBD1 or TRBD2 (6 bases each). Trimming removed 5 bases from V and 3 bases from J, with 29 bases in between. The CDR3 has 19 residues. Germline loops: CDR1 SNHLY, CDR2 FYNNEI. The CDR3 nucleotides are TGTGCCAGCAGTTCTCTGGGGGGACTCTCAAAAAAGGGGGTCTACGAGCAGTACTTC. Encoded protein: CASSSLGGLSKKGVYEQYF.

This clonotype showed up just a few times. V usage is TRBV5-1 and J usage is TRBJ1-2; possibly TRBD1 for D (5 bases). The CDR3 spans 12 residues. Germline V CDR1 and CDR2: SGHRS, YFSETQ. The germline V and J ends were trimmed by 4 bases and 7 bases, with 11 bases remaining between them. The CDR3 nucleotides are TGCGCCAGCAGCCCCCAGGGATCTGGCTACACCTTC. Its translation: CASSPQGSGYTF. The full variable domain, rest sourced from reference TRBV5-1 and TRBJ1-2, is KAGVTQTPRYLIKTRGQQVTLSCSPISGHRSVSWYQQTPGQGLQFLFEYFSETQRNKGNFPGRFSGRQFSNSRSEMNVSTLELGDSALYLCASSPQGSGYTFGSGTRLTVV.

This clonotype was seen many times. The chain employs TRBV15 and TRBJ2-3; 9 nucleotides agree with TRBD2. With 0 bases clipped from V and 4 bases from J, the junction kept 5 bases outside the gene matches. The germline V gene has CDR1 LNHNV and CDR2 YYDKDF (reference sequence). There are 16 residues in the CDR3. The CDR3 reads CATSRDLGGGADTQYF. The CDR3 nucleotides are TGTGCCACCAGCAGAGATCTGGGCGGGGGGGCAGATACGCAGTATTTT.

V gene TRBV4-3 combines with J gene TRBJ2-7, with TRBD2 identical over 14 bases. Germline assignment: CDR1 LGHNA and CDR2 YSLEER. This CDR3 has 15 amino acids. V was pared by 3 bases and J by 6 bases, with 4 bases of the junction left unmatched. CDR3 protein: CASSHLGTSGGEQYF. The CDR3 DNA reads as TGCGCCAGCAGCCACCTCGGGACTAGCGGGGGCGAGCAGTACTTC.

This clonotype appeared a few times. The rearrangement links TRBV5-5 to TRBJ2-7; TRBD1 matches 8 bases. Germline CDR1 is SGHKS and CDR2 is YYEKEE (reference sequence). Trimming took 4 bases from V and 0 from J; bases not matched to a gene: 6. The CDR3 spans 15 residues. CDR3 DNA: TGTGCCAGCAGCACCCCCGGGACAGGCTCCTACGAGCAGTACTTC. Residues: CASSTPGTGSYEQYF.

This sequence joins TRBV7-2 and TRBJ2-1; 9 bases fit TRBD2. CDR1 and CDR2 from the germline V gene are SGHTA and FQGNSA. CDR3 length: 14 amino acids. The V gene end was trimmed by 1 base and the J gene end by 15 bases; junction bases not matched to a gene: 10. CDR3 protein: CASSLERGGDDGFF. DNA of the CDR3: TGTGCCAGCAGCTTAGAACGCGGGGGGGACGACGGGTTCTTC.

This clonotype was seen at least ten times. The V call is TRBV28, the J call TRBJ1-2, with D perhaps matching TRBD1 (6 bases). The CDR3 covers 12 residues. V shed 5 bases and J shed 6 bases, with 10 bases lying between them. Germline lookup yields CDR1 MDHEN and CDR2 SYDVKM. In DNA form, the CDR3 reads TGTGCCAGCAGTCTCAGACAGGATGGCTACACCTTC. Amino acids: CASSLRQDGYTF.

V gene TRBV5-1 combines with J gene TRBJ2-7; 9 bases match TRBD1. The CDR3 is 15 amino acids. CDR1 and CDR2 from the germline V gene are SGHRS and YFSETQ. Trimming removed 4 bases from V and 5 bases from J; junction bases left unmatched: 10. Here the CDR3 reads CASSAGTGRSDEQYF. CDR3 bases: TGCGCCAGCAGCGCCGGGACAGGGAGGTCGGACGAGCAGTACTTC.

This clonotype was seen at least ten times. The chain uses TRBV15 and TRBJ2-5; a weak D match, TRBD2 (5 bases). From germline, CDR1 is LNHNV and CDR2 YYDKDF (reference sequence). V was shortened by 5 bases and J by 2 bases, with 21 bases between the two germline ends. The CDR3 runs 17 residues. CDR3 sequence (DNA): TGTGCCACCAGCCGTGACCGAGGGTTGGCGAGTCAAGAGACCCAGTACTTC. It codes for CATSRDRGLASQETQYF.

This clonotype showed up many times. The genes are TRBV5-1 and TRBJ1-2, with 8 bases identical to TRBD1. Germline CDR1 and CDR2: SGHRS and YFSETQ. This CDR3 region has 14 residues. Unmatched junction bases numbered 5, after V lost 3 bases and J lost 4 bases. The CDR3 nucleotides read TGCGCCAGCAGCTCTCCAGGGGGCGGCTATGGCTACACCTTC. It specifies CASSSPGGGYGYTF.

In the case of this clonotype: Possible read error: a much larger clone is one base away. The rearrangement uses TRBV5-1 and TRBJ1-2; tentatively, D is TRBD1 (5 bases). This CDR3 is 14 amino acids long. Germline CDR1 is SGHRS and CDR2 is YFSETQ. This chain's CDR3 is CARSLGTSNYGYTF. CDR3 sequence (DNA): TGCGCCAGAAGCTTGGGGACCAGTAACTATGGCTACACCTTC.

This clonotype was seen only a few times. The genes are TRBV5-1 and TRBJ2-3, with D unclear. Trimming cost V 0 bases and J 2 bases, with 13 bases left between them. The germline CDR1 and CDR2 sequences are SGHRS and YFSETQ. CDR3 length: 16 amino acids. Here the CDR3 reads CASSLVGGKLTDTQYF. In DNA, the CDR3 is TGCGCCAGCAGCTTGGTCGGCGGAAAGCTCACAGATACGCAGTATTTT.

This clonotype was seen many times. This chain links TRBV12-3 or TRBV12-4 with TRBJ1-2, with a tentative D call TRBD1 (6 bases). V lost 7 bases and J 8 bases, leaving 11 bases between the germline ends. The CDR3 extends over 11 amino acids. The CDR3 loop reads CASTSGGGYTF. CDR3 DNA: TGTGCCAGCACCTCTGGGGGCGGCTACACCTTC.